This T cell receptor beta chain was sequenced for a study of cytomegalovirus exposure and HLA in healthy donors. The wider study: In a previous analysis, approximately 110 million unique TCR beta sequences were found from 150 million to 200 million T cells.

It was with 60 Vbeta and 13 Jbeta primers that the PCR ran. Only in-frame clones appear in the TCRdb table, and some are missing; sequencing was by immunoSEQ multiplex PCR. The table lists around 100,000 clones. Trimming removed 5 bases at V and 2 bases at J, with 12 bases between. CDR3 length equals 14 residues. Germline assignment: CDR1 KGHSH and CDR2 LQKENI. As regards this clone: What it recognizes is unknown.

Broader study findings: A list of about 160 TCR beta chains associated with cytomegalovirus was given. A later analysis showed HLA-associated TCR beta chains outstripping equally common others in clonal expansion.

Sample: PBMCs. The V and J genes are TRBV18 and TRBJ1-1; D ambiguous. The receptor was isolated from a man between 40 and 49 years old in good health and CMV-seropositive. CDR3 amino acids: CASSSREGNTEAFF. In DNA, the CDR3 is TGTGCCAGCTCATCCAGAGAGGGAAACACTGAAGCTTTCTTT. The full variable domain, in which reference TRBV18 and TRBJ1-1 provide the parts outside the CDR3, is NAGVMQNPRHLVRRRGQEARLRCSPMKGHSHVYWYRQLPEEGLKFMVYLQKENIIDESGMPKERFSAEFPKEGPSILRIQQVVRGDSAAYFCASSSREGNTEAFFGQGTRLTVV.